One sample yielded the 20 T cell receptor beta chains listed below, sequenced in a study of Ad26.COV2.S vaccination and SARS-CoV-2 variants. Treatment given: around 19 received Ad26.COV2.S at low or high dose, single or two shots; 5 received placebo; per-sample allocation not given. After the first vaccine or placebo injection, samples were drawn on day 63. Some clones are missing from TCRdb's copy, which holds only in-frame ones; the method was immunoSEQ multiplex PCR. Of roughly 700,000 clones in the sample, 70% to 90% were seen once. The sample was peripheral blood, taken in a trial of Ad26.COV2.S vaccine versus placebo. All receptors derive from a person between 18 and 60 years old who received the Ad26.COV2.S COVID-19 vaccine or a placebo.

The genes are TRBV5-1 and TRBJ2-7; 13 bases fit TRBD2. V shed 5 bases, J shed 0 bases, and the junction held 5 bases outside the gene matches. This CDR3 region has 16 residues. Germline CDR1 and CDR2: SGHRS and YFSETQ. The DNA of the CDR3 is TGCGCCAGCAGTAGGACTAGCGGGAGAAGCTCCTACGAGCAGTACTTC. Translated, it gives CASSRTSGRSSYEQYF.

The chain combines TRBV6-5 with TRBJ1-1, with 8 positions matching TRBD1. The CDR3 is 12 amino acids. The ends lost 5 bases at V and 6 bases at J; junction bases unmatched: 2. CDR1 MNHEY and CDR2 SVGAGI come from the germline V gene. CDR3 loop: CASSTGGPEAFF. The DNA of the CDR3 is TGTGCCAGCAGTACAGGGGGGCCTGAAGCTTTCTTT.

V is TRBV24-1 and J is TRBJ2-7; perhaps TRBD2 as D (6 bases). The V and J ends lost 9 bases and 3 bases respectively, with 17 bases between them. CDR1 KGHDR and CDR2 SFDVKD come from the germline V gene. The CDR3 is 14 residues long. CDR3: CATRRDTSYYEQYF. The DNA of the CDR3 is TGTGCCACCCGGCGGGATACGAGTTACTACGAGCAGTACTTC.

CDR3 residues: CASSPRDSYSYEQYF. The CDR3 DNA follows: TGTGCCAGCAGCCCCCGAGACTCGTACTCCTACGAGCAGTACTTC. This chain links TRBV7-2 with TRBJ2-7, with D unclear. The CDR3 is made up of 15 amino acids. The germline CDR1 and CDR2 sequences are SGHTA and FQGNSA. V was clipped by 5 bases and J by 0 bases, with 14 bases between them.

The V gene is TRBV11-3, the J gene TRBJ2-2, with TRBD1 identical over 10 bases. The CDR3 consists of 15 residues. The trim removed 6 bases at V and 5 bases at J, leaving 6 bases unmatched. The germline V gene encodes CDR1 SGHNT and CDR2 YENEEA. The CDR3 sequence: CASSPGQGTTGELFF. Here the CDR3 DNA reads TGTGCCAGCAGTCCGGGACAGGGGACGACCGGGGAGCTGTTTTTT.

This clone appeared once. This chain joins TRBV7-2 and TRBJ1-5; a weak D match, TRBD1 (5 bases). Germline CDR1 and CDR2: SGHTA and FQGNSA. The CDR3 extends over 14 amino acids. V was cut by 7 bases and J by 0 bases, with 10 bases left in between. CDR3 protein: CASTQGYSNQPQHF. The CDR3 DNA sequence: TGTGCCAGCACCCAGGGATATAGCAATCAGCCCCAGCATTTT.

The chain recombines TRBV5-6 with TRBJ2-1; D may be TRBD2 (6 bases). V gave up 3 bases and J gave up 8 bases, with 9 bases separating them. CDR3 length equals 12 residues. Germline lookup yields CDR1 SGHDT and CDR2 YYEEEE. The CDR3 spells CASSWERDEQFF. CDR3 in DNA: TGTGCCAGCAGCTGGGAGCGGGATGAGCAGTTCTTC.

This clone was observed once. This chain links TRBV10-3 with TRBJ2-1, with TRBD2 matching 10 bases. CDR1 is ENHRY and CDR2 is SYGVKD in the germline V gene. The V gene end was trimmed by 5 bases and the J gene end by 1 base; junction bases not matched to a gene: 11. The CDR3 spans 18 residues. CDR3 DNA: TGTGCCATCAGTCTCCTAGCGGGAGTTTGGGGTTCCTACAATGAGCAGTTCTTC. It codes for CAISLLAGVWGSYNEQFF.

V gene TRBV24-1 combines with J gene TRBJ2-7; TRBD2 matches 11 bases. The V segment lost 2 bases and the J segment 3 bases; nucleotides outside the gene matches: 2. The CDR3 totals 15 residues. Per the germline V gene, CDR1 is KGHDR and CDR2 is SFDVKD. CDR3: CATSDSGTSGYEQYF. CDR3 in DNA: TGTGCCACCAGTGATTCCGGGACTAGCGGCTACGAGCAGTACTTC.

In this sample, this clone turned up once. The chain links TRBV9 to TRBJ1-1, with 8 positions matching TRBD1. Germline V gives CDR1 SGDLS, CDR2 YYNGEE. CDR3 length: 14 residues. Trimming at V came to 4 bases and at J to 5 bases, leaving 7 bases not matched to a gene. CDR3 in amino acids: CASSLTGAGTEAFF. In DNA, the CDR3 is TGTGCCAGCAGCTTGACAGGGGCCGGGACTGAAGCTTTCTTT.

The chain is built from TRBV6-5 and TRBJ2-5; D is perhaps TRBD2 (6 bases). Trimming removed 6 bases from V and 7 bases from J, with 12 bases in between. This CDR3 is 12 amino acids long. CDR1 is MNHEY and CDR2 is SVGAGI in the germline V gene. The CDR3 DNA reads TGTGCCAGCAGAAACCGGGACTGGACCCAGTACTTC. Protein: CASRNRDWTQYF.

The chain links TRBV5-4 to TRBJ1-6; D is perhaps TRBD1 (6 bases). CDR1 SGHNT and CDR2 YYREEE come from the germline V gene (reference sequence). The CDR3 covers 14 residues. Trimming left V 4 bases short and J 6 bases short, with 11 bases between. The CDR3 bases are TGTGCCAGCAGCACTACAGGGATTAATTCACCCCTCCACTTT. Translating gives CASSTTGINSPLHF.

The V gene is TRBV5-5, the J gene TRBJ2-1; no reliable D call. The CDR3 length is 11 residues. V lost 7 bases and J lost 7, with 9 bases in between. Germline V lookup: CDR1 SGHKS, CDR2 YYEKEE (reference sequence). This CDR3 is CASLKENEQFF. The CDR3 region has the DNA TGTGCCAGCTTGAAGGAAAATGAGCAGTTCTTC.

The rearrangement links TRBV5-1 to TRBJ1-1; 8 positions agree with TRBD1. The CDR3 extends over 12 amino acids. From germline, CDR1 is SGHRS and CDR2 YFSETQ. The ends lost 0 bases at V and 8 bases at J; junction bases unmatched: 0. This chain's CDR3 is CASSLGQGEAFF. The CDR3 coding sequence is TGCGCCAGCAGCTTGGGACAGGGGGAAGCTTTCTTT. The full variable domain, in which reference TRBV5-1 and TRBJ1-1 provide the parts outside the CDR3, is KAGVTQTPRYLIKTRGQQVTLSCSPISGHRSVSWYQQTPGQGLQFLFEYFSETQRNKGNFPGRFSGRQFSNSRSEMNVSTLELGDSALYLCASSLGQGEAFFGQGTRLTVV.

This chain links TRBV4-3 with TRBJ1-5, with 7 bases that match TRBD1. In germline, CDR1 is LGHNA, CDR2 YSLEER. V was pared by 0 bases and J by 2 bases, with 4 bases of the junction left unmatched. The CDR3 spans 16 residues. CDR3 nucleotides: TGCGCCAGCAGCCAAGACCTGGGACAGCGCAATCAGCCCCAGCATTTT. Protein: CASSQDLGQRNQPQHF.

The genes are TRBV7-9 and TRBJ2-4; perhaps TRBD1 as D (6 bases). CDR1 SEHNR and CDR2 FQNEAQ come from the germline V gene (reference sequence). Trimming removed 5 bases from V and 3 bases from J, with 14 bases in between. This CDR3 has 15 amino acids. The CDR3 DNA is TGTGCCAGCAGCCCAAGGGGGTGGGACAAAAACATTCAGTACTTC. Amino acids: CASSPRGWDKNIQYF.

V and J are TRBV7-2 and TRBJ2-7; a possible D gene is TRBD1 (7 bases). V was clipped by 0 bases and J by 1 base, with 10 bases between them. Looked up from germline, CDR1 is SGHTA and CDR2 is FQGNSA. CDR3 length: 15 amino acids. This CDR3 is CASSLAQGGSYEQYF. CDR3 coding DNA: TGTGCCAGCAGCTTAGCGCAGGGGGGTTCCTACGAGCAGTACTTC.

Concerning this clone itself: A read error may produce the germline difference seen at one junction end. This chain links TRBV3-1 (or the pseudogene TRBV3-2) with TRBJ2-1; 11 nucleotides match TRBD2. Germline V gives CDR1 LGHDT, CDR2 YNNKEL (reference sequence). CDR3 length equals 15 residues. The CDR3, as DNA: TGTGCCAGCAGCCAAGAGTCGACTAGCGGGACCCCGATACTCTTC. Protein product: CASSQESTSGTPILF.

This rearrangement joins TRBV14 to TRBJ1-6; weak D call: TRBD1 (6 bases). Germline values: CDR1 SGHDN, CDR2 FVKESK. Between the trimmed V and J ends, which lost 0 bases and 7 bases, there was a span of 13 bases. The CDR3 length is 16 residues. The CDR3: CASSQEVTGRNSPLHF. CDR3 bases: TGTGCCAGCAGCCAAGAGGTGACAGGACGAAATTCACCCCTCCACTTT.

The rearrangement uses TRBV18 and TRBJ2-3, with D perhaps TRBD1 (5 bases). CDR1 is KGHSH and CDR2 is LQKENI in the germline V gene. The ends were cut back, 4 bases at V and 9 bases at J, with 23 bases in the middle. The CDR3 is 16 amino acids. This chain's CDR3 is CASSLPTMITGKTQYF. CDR3 sequence (DNA): TGTGCCAGCTCACTCCCGACCATGATAACAGGAAAGACGCAGTATTTT.